A selection of T cell receptor beta chains follows, all from one sample in a study of T cells in Graves' hyperthyroidism and ophthalmopathy. MiXCR was run by TCRdb on the multiplex PCR reads, yielding one entry per CDR3 protein. Of roughly 580,000 distinct CDR3 sequences listed, about 45% were seen once; the top ten hold just over 8%. Input material: peripheral blood or thyroid tissue (not recorded which). The receptors were sampled from a woman between 18 and 29 years old with Graves' hyperthyroidism. Each CDR3 is given with its conserved first and last residue. Each record gives: CDR3 protein, CDR3 DNA, clone size, J gene, D gene, V gene. A D gene is named only where the DNA matches it firmly. The size of a clone is reported for some rows only, either as once, few or many, or as a class for expanded clones.

CSLVSGALYEQYF | TGCAGCTTAGTTAGCGGGGCACTCTACGAGCAGTACTTC | once | TRBJ2-7 | TRBD2 | TRBV29-1
CASSQHALYEQYF | TGCGCCAGCAGCCAACACGCTCTCTACGAGCAGTACTTC | . | TRBJ2-7 | . | TRBV7-9
CASRLSAEETQYF | TGTGCCAGCAGGTTATCAGCGGAGGAGACCCAGTACTTC | many | TRBJ2-5 | . | TRBV7-9
CASSVDYGYAETQYF | TGTGCCAGCAGCGTAGACTACGGGTACGCAGAGACCCAGTACTTC | . | TRBJ2-5 | . | TRBV9
CASSPHREPEAFF | TGTGCCAGCAGCCCACACCGCGAACCTGAAGCTTTCTTT | . | TRBJ1-1 | . | TRBV7-9
CASSHPGPAYEQYF | TGTGCCAGCAGCCATCCGGGACCAGCCTACGAGCAGTACTTC | . | TRBJ2-7 | . | TRBV7-8
CASNQGLRETQYF | TGTGCCAGCAACCAGGGACTGAGGGAGACCCAGTACTTC | . | TRBJ2-5 | . | TRBV7-3
CASSLTLGHYEQYF | TGTGCCAGCAGCTTGACCCTTGGACACTACGAGCAGTACTTC | . | TRBJ2-7 | . | TRBV7-2
CASRLQGRGSPLHF | TGTGCCAGCAGACTACAGGGGCGAGGGTCACCCCTCCACTTT | few | TRBJ1-6 | TRBD1 | TRBV2
CSALGQSNQPQHF | TGCAGTGCTCTGGGACAGAGCAATCAGCCCCAGCATTTT | many | TRBJ1-5 | TRBD1 | TRBV20-1
CASVDGGYTF | TGTGCCAGCGTTGACGGTGGCTACACCTTC | . | TRBJ1-2 | . | TRBV2
CASSEFQLEPQHF | TGTGCCAGCAGTGAATTCCAGTTGGAGCCCCAGCATTTT | . | TRBJ1-5 | . | TRBV2
CSVGLGQGYEQYF | TGCAGCGTTGGATTGGGACAGGGCTACGAGCAGTACTTC | many | TRBJ2-7 | TRBD1 | TRBV29-1
CATSDSGTGWAQYF | TGTGCCACCAGTGATTCGGGGACAGGTTGGGCCCAGTACTTC | . | TRBJ2-5 | TRBD1 | TRBV24-1
CASSATASSYNSPLHF | TGTGCCAGCAGCGCGACAGCGAGCTCCTATAATTCACCCCTCCACTTT | . | TRBJ1-6 | . | TRBV9
CASSLTGVNTEAFF | TGTGCCAGCAGCTTGACAGGGGTGAACACTGAAGCTTTCTTT | many | TRBJ1-1 | TRBD1 | TRBV7-3
CASSVTTGSAFF | TGTGCCAGCAGTGTTACGACAGGGTCAGCTTTCTTT | many | TRBJ1-1 | TRBD1 | TRBV2
CAISAPNRFAGTGELFF | TGTGCCATCAGTGCCCCAAATCGGTTTGCTGGCACCGGGGAGCTGTTTTTT | . | TRBJ2-2 | . | TRBV10-3
CAISEKGLGAFF | TGTGCCATCAGTGAAAAAGGCCTTGGGGCTTTCTTT | . | TRBJ1-1 | . | TRBV10-3
CSVDPGAKTEAFF | TGCAGCGTTGATCCGGGGGCGAAAACTGAAGCTTTCTTT | many | TRBJ1-1 | . | TRBV29-1
CAISDKGIDGNTIYF | TGTGCCATCAGTGATAAGGGTATTGATGGAAACACCATATATTTT | many | TRBJ1-3 | . | TRBV10-3
CAATRDSTTDTQYF | TGTGCCGCCACGCGGGACAGCACCACAGATACGCAGTATTTT | . | TRBJ2-3 | . | TRBV10-3
CASSLFSKNSPLHF | TGTGCCAGCAGCTTATTCAGCAAGAATTCACCCCTCCACTTT | few | TRBJ1-6 | . | TRBV7-2
CSARQGNSPLHF | TGCAGCGCCCGACAGGGCAATTCACCCCTCCACTTT | many | TRBJ1-6 | TRBD1 | TRBV29-1
CSARETGGDYGHTF | TGCAGTGCTAGAGAAACAGGGGGTGACTATGGCCACACCTTC | once | TRBJ1-2 | TRBD1 | TRBV20-1
CSPDGNTEAFF | TGCAGCCCGGACGGGAACACTGAAGCTTTCTTT | . | TRBJ1-1 | . | TRBV29-1
CASSSRGWLRQPQHF | TGTGCCAGTAGTTCCCGGGGTTGGCTCAGACAGCCCCAGCATTTT | . | TRBJ1-5 | . | TRBV19
CSARPLVTGSYEQYF | TGCAGTGCTAGACCTCTCGTTACAGGGAGCTACGAGCAGTACTTC | few | TRBJ2-7 | . | TRBV20-1
CATSRDLKAGLGYEQYF | TGTGCCACCAGCAGAGATCTAAAGGCAGGGTTGGGCTACGAGCAGTACTTC | many | TRBJ2-7 | . | TRBV15